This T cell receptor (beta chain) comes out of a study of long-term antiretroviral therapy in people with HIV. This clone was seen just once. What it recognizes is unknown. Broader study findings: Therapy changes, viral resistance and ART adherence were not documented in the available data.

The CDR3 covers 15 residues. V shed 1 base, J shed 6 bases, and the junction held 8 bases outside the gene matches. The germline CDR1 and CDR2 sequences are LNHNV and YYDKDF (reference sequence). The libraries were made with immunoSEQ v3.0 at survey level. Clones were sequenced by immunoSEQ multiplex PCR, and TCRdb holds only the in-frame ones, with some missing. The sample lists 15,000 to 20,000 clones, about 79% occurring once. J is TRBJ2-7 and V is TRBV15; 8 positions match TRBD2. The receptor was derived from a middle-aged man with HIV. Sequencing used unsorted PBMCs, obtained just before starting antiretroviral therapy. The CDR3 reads CATSRVTGGGLEQYF. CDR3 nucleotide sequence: TGTGCCACCAGCAGAGTAACGGGAGGGGGGCTCGAGCAGTACTTC.